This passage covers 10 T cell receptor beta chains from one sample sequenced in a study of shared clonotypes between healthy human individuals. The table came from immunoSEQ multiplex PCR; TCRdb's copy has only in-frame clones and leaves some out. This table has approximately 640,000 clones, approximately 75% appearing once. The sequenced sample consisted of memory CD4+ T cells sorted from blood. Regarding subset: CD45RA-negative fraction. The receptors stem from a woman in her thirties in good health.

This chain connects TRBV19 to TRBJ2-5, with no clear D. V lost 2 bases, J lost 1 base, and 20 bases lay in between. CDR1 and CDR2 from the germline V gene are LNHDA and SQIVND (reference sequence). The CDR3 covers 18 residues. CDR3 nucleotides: TGTGCCAGTAGTATACACCACCACGGGCTAGGCGGCCAAGAGACCCAGTACTTC. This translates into CASSIHHHGLGGQETQYF.

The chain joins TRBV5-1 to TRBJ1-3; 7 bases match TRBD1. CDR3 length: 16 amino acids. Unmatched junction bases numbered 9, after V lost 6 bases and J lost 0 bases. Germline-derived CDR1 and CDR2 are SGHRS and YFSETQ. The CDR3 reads CASTPTGLGSGNTIYF. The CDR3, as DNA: TGCGCCAGCACACCGACAGGGCTAGGCTCTGGAAACACCATATATTTT.

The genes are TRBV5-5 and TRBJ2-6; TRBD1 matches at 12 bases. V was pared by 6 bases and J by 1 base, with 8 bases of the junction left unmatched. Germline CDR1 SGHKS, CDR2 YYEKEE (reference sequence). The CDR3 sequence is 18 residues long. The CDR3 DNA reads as TGTGCCAGCAACCCGTGGGGACAGGGGGCATCTGGGGCCAACGTCCTGACTTTC. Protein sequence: CASNPWGQGASGANVLTF.

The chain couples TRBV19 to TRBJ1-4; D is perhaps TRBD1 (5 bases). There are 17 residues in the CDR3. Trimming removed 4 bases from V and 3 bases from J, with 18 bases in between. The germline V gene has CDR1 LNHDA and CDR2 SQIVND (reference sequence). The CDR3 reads CASSTTHQGLANEKLFF. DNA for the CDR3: TGTGCCAGTAGTACCACGCATCAGGGCCTGGCTAATGAAAAACTGTTTTTT.

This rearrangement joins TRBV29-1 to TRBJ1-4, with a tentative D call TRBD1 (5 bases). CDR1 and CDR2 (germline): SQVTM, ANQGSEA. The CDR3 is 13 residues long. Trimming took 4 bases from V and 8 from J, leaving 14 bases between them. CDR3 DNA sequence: TGCAGCGTTGGGGGCCAGGGTGACGAAAAACTGTTTTTT. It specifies CSVGGQGDEKLFF.

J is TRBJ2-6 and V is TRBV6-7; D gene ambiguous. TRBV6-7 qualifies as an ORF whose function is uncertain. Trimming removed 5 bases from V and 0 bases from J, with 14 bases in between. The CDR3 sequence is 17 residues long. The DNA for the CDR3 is TGTGCCAGCAGTACGCCCCCACGAGGCTCTGGGGCCAACGTCCTGACTTTC. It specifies CASSTPPRGSGANVLTF.

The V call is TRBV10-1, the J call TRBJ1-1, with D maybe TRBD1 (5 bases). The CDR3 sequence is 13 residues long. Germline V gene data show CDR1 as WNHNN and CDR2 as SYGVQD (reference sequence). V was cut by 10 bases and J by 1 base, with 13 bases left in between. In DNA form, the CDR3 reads TGCGCCACCTCGGGGGTGGGGAACACTGAAGCTTTCTTT. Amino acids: CATSGVGNTEAFF.

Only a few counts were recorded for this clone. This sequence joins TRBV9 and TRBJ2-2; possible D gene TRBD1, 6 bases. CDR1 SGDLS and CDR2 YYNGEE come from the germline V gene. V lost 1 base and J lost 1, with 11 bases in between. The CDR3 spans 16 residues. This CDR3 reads CASSVRSGENTGELFF. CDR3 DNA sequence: TGTGCCAGCAGCGTACGGTCAGGGGAGAACACCGGGGAGCTGTTTTTT.

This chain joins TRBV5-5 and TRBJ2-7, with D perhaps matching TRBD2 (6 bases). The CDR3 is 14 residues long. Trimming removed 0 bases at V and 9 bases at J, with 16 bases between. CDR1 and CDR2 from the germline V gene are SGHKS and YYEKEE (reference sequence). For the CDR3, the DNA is TGTGCCAGCAGCTTGGACCCCGGCGGGACGGTGCAGTACTTC. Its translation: CASSLDPGGTVQYF.

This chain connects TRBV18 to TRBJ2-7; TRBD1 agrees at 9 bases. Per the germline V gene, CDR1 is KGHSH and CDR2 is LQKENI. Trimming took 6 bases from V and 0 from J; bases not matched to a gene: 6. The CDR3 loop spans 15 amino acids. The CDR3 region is CASSTGTGLSYEQYF. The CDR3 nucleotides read TGTGCCAGCTCTACCGGGACAGGGCTCTCCTACGAGCAGTACTTC.